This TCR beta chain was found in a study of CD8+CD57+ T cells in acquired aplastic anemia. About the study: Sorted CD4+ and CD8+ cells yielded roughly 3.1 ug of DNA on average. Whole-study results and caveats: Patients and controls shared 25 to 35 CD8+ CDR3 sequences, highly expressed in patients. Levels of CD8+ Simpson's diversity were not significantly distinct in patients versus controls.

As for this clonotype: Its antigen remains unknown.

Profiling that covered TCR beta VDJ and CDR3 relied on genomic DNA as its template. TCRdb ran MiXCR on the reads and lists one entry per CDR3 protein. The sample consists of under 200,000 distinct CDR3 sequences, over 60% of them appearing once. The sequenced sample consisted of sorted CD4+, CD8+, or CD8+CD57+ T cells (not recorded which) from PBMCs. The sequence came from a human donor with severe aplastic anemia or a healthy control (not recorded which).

CDR3 amino acids: CASSPGRLNTEAFF. CDR3 nucleotide sequence: TGTGCCAGTAGCCCTGGACGGCTGAACACTGAAGCTTTCTTT. V is TRBV19 and J is TRBJ1-1; the D is unclear. The CDR3 is 14 amino acids. Germline V CDR1 and CDR2: LNHDA, SQIVND (reference sequence). V gave up 6 bases and J gave up 0 bases, with 11 bases separating them.